A selection of T cell receptor beta chains follows, all from one sample in a study of blood T cell repertoires in COVID-19. The assay was immunoSEQ multiplex PCR, and TCRdb's table has in-frame clones only and misses some. The data contain approximately 60,000 clones, around 90% of them singletons. What was sequenced was peripheral blood. The receptors stem from a woman over 75 with COVID-19, enrolled during active disease. The conserved cysteine and the conserved F or W are not part of the CDR3 here. Some rows mark clone size as missing; the rest say once, few, many or name a class of expanded clone.

V gene	J gene	clone size	CDR3 protein
TRBV15	TRBJ2-7	.	ATSRDRQAPSYEQY
TRBV5-6	TRBJ1-5	.	ASSFGRGLGSGNQPQH
TRBV19	TRBJ2-6	.	ASSLRESSGANVLT
TRBV6-4	TRBJ1-1	.	ASSPNQGGTEAF
TRBV11-3	TRBJ2-7	.	ASSPGDSSYEQY
TRBV10-3	TRBJ1-4	.	ATRGGNGEKLF
TRBV5-6	TRBJ2-3	.	ASSFLAGKFTDTQY
TRBV9	TRBJ1-1	.	ASSPIGHTEAF
TRBV7-2	TRBJ1-1	.	ASSFRVDTEAF
TRBV19	TRBJ1-1	once	ASSESGGRNTEAF
TRBV27	TRBJ2-7	.	ASSSDSLGSYEQY